What follows are 26 T cell receptor beta chains derived from one specimen sequenced in a study of identical twins. TCRdb redid the calling of the 5' RACE reads with MiXCR, one entry per CDR3 protein. The repertoire includes under 800,000 distinct CDR3 sequences, 21% of them detected once, and roughly 4% sits in the top ten. These data also formed part of another study, on T cells expressing NK-cell markers.

Sample: PBMCs. The receptors here all came from a woman aged 18 to 35 in good health.

Only a few counts were recorded for this clonotype. The DNA of the CDR3 is TGTGCCGCCCCCCGCCAGGGGGGTGAGCAGTTCTTC. Translation gives CAAPRQGGEQFF. This chain joins TRBV21-1 and TRBJ2-1; the table's D call, TRBD1, has no DNA check behind it. TRBV21-1 is shown as a pseudogene. The CDR3 runs to 12 residues.

This clonotype showed up just once. This sequence joins TRBV9 and TRBJ1-6, with a weak D call TRBD1 (6 bases). The CDR3 sequence is 14 residues long. Germline V gene lookup returns CDR1 SGDLS and CDR2 YYNGEE. The V end lost 3 bases, the J end lost 10 bases, and 14 bases lay between the germline ends. The CDR3 sequence: CASSARGDISPLHF. Written as DNA, the CDR3 is TGTGCCAGCAGCGCCCGAGGGGACATCTCACCCCTCCACTTT.

The chain is built from TRBV6-1 and TRBJ2-3; weak D call: TRBD2 (6 bases). V lost 6 bases and J lost 1, with 20 bases in between. The V gene's germline CDR1 is MNHNS and CDR2 SASEGT. The CDR3 runs to 17 residues. This CDR3 is CASSDGSAASRTDTQYF. The CDR3 nucleotides are TGTGCCAGCAGCGACGGGAGCGCCGCGTCCCGCACAGATACGCAGTATTTT.

At least ten counts were recorded for this clonotype. The chain recombines TRBV20-1 with TRBJ1-2; D gene ambiguous. The CDR3 has 12 residues. Trimming took 0 bases from V and 2 from J, leaving 4 bases between them. The V gene's germline CDR1 is DFQATT and CDR2 SNEGSKA (reference sequence). DNA for the CDR3: TGCAGTGCTAGAGACACCAACTATGGCTACACCTTC. It specifies CSARDTNYGYTF.

This clonotype was seen more than once but under ten times. The chain couples TRBV4-1 to TRBJ2-7, with a possible D match to TRBD1 (6 bases). The CDR3 covers 16 residues. Trimming removed 1 base from V and 3 bases from J, with 16 bases in between. From germline, CDR1 is MGHRA and CDR2 YSYEKL. For the CDR3, the DNA is TGCGCCAGCAGCCAAGTAGACGACAGGCCACTCTACGAGCAGTACTTC. Residues: CASSQVDDRPLYEQYF.

There are many counts of this clonotype. V is TRBV20-1 and J is TRBJ2-1; 8 nucleotides match TRBD1. J gave up 7 bases and V 3 bases, and 11 bases lay outside the gene matches. CDR3 length equals 15 residues. Germline CDR1 and CDR2: DFQATT and SNEGSKA (reference sequence). Here the CDR3 reads CSASDVRGQANEQFF. CDR3 in DNA: TGCAGTGCTAGCGATGTCAGGGGGCAAGCGAATGAGCAGTTCTTC.

The chain is built from TRBV5-6 and TRBJ2-6; D not certain. From germline, CDR1 is SGHDT and CDR2 YYEEEE. The CDR3 contains 16 residues. The V end was cut by 4 bases, the J end by 2 bases, with 13 bases between. This chain's CDR3 is CASSAPFYPGANVLTF. As DNA, the CDR3 is TGTGCCAGCAGCGCCCCATTCTACCCTGGGGCCAACGTCCTGACTTTC.

This clonotype was detected only a few times. The J gene is TRBJ1-2, the V gene TRBV12-3 or TRBV12-4; D is possibly TRBD1 (5 bases). V was pared by 3 bases and J by 7 bases, with 12 bases between. This CDR3 region has 13 residues. CDR3 bases: TGTGCCAGCAGTTTCTCGGGGCAAGCTGGCTACACCTTC. Amino acids: CASSFSGQAGYTF.

This clonotype occurred a few times. The chain uses TRBV7-2 and TRBJ2-7; no clear D gene. In germline, CDR1 is SGHTA, CDR2 FQGNSA. The CDR3 runs to 11 residues. V lost 5 bases and J 5 bases, leaving 7 bases between the germline ends. The CDR3 DNA reads TGTGCCAGCAGCGACTTTAACGAGCAGTACTTC. Translating gives CASSDFNEQYF.

The table lists this clonotype with many counts. V is TRBV6-6 and J is TRBJ1-5; D is unresolved. This CDR3 spans 13 amino acids. The V end lost 6 bases, the J end lost 5 bases, and 11 bases lay between the germline ends. Germline CDR1 reads MNHNY; CDR2 reads SVGAGI (reference sequence). CDR3 in DNA: TGTGCCAGCAGGGGGTTGAGAGATCAGCCCCAGCATTTT. It translates to CASRGLRDQPQHF.

This chain connects TRBV20-1 to TRBJ2-3, with 8 nucleotides matching TRBD1. With V trimmed by 4 bases and J by 8 bases, 11 bases remained unmatched. The CDR3 consists of 14 residues. In germline, CDR1 is DFQATT, CDR2 SNEGSKA (reference sequence). CDR3: CSATDGQGKVTQYF. The DNA of the CDR3 is TGCAGTGCTACCGACGGACAGGGAAAGGTTACGCAGTATTTT.

Only a few counts were recorded for this clonotype. The genes are TRBV4-3 and TRBJ2-7, with D possibly being TRBD1 (5 bases). The CDR3 is made up of 15 amino acids. V was cut by 0 bases and J by 3 bases, with 12 bases left in between. CDR1 and CDR2 (germline): LGHNA, YSLEER. Written as DNA, the CDR3 is TGCGCCAGCAGCCAAGACTGGGGCGCTAACTACGAGCAGTACTTC. Encoded protein: CASSQDWGANYEQYF.

The rearrangement joins TRBV29-1 to TRBJ1-2; D is ambiguous. Germline V gene sequence: CDR1 SQVTM, CDR2 ANQGSEA. This CDR3 is 13 amino acids long. V shed 4 bases and J shed 2 bases, with 11 bases lying between them. CDR3 DNA sequence: TGCAGCGTTGTCATGAACGGAAACTATGGCTACACCTTC. The encoded protein is CSVVMNGNYGYTF.

The chain combines TRBV6-2 or TRBV6-3 with TRBJ1-2; D not resolved. Trimming cost V 8 bases and J 7 bases, with 14 bases left between them. From germline, CDR1 is MNHEY and CDR2 SVGEGT. The CDR3 has 12 amino acids. The CDR3 protein is CASCPGVAGYTF. CDR3 coding DNA: TGTGCCAGCTGCCCCGGGGTTGCTGGCTACACCTTC.

This clonotype showed up just a few times. This chain links TRBV29-1 with TRBJ2-5; maybe TRBD1 (5 bases). The V end was cut by 4 bases, the J end by 5 bases, with 17 bases between. This CDR3 region has 14 residues. Germline V gene data show CDR1 as SQVTM and CDR2 as ANQGSEA. The CDR3 here is CSVGVAGHGETQYF. For the CDR3, the DNA is TGCAGCGTTGGTGTTGCAGGGCATGGGGAGACCCAGTACTTC.

This clonotype was counted ten times or more. The chain recombines TRBV5-1 with TRBJ2-3, with 7 bases that match TRBD2. The CDR3 has 15 amino acids. Unmatched junction bases numbered 6, after V lost 5 bases and J lost 0 bases. The germline gives CDR1 SGHRS, CDR2 YFSETQ. The DNA for the CDR3 is TGCGCCAGCAGTTCCAGCGGGGCCAGCACAGATACGCAGTATTTT. Translating it yields CASSSSGASTDTQYF.

A note on this clonotype: A much larger clone lies one base from this, so it may be a read error. The CDR3 DNA follows: TGTGCCAGCAGTTTCGGCAGTTTGAACACTGAAGCTTTCTTT. Its translation: CASSFGSLNTEAFF. The chain is built from TRBV12-3 or TRBV12-4 and TRBJ1-1; D remains ambiguous. This CDR3 region has 14 residues. V lost 3 bases and J 0 bases, leaving 8 bases between the germline ends.

V is TRBV11-2 and J is TRBJ2-3; 8 positions agree with TRBD1. This CDR3 has 16 residues. Germline lookup yields CDR1 SGHAT and CDR2 FQNNGV. The J segment lost 0 bases and the V segment lost 3 bases, leaving 5 bases of the junction unmatched. CDR3 region: CASSLARGRSTDTQYF. The DNA of the CDR3 is TGTGCCAGCAGCTTGGCCAGGGGGCGAAGCACAGATACGCAGTATTTT.

This clonotype was counted ten times or more. The V and J genes are TRBV20-1 and TRBJ2-5; D is unresolved. This CDR3 contains 13 residues. Germline loops: CDR1 DFQATT, CDR2 SNEGSKA (reference sequence). Trimming took 5 bases from V and 2 from J, leaving 12 bases between them. CDR3 protein: CSAVYSTQETQYF. The CDR3 DNA follows: TGCAGTGCTGTTTATAGTACTCAAGAGACCCAGTACTTC.

This sequence joins TRBV5-1 and TRBJ2-2, with TRBD1 identical over 8 bases. The V segment lost 4 bases and the J segment 6 bases; nucleotides outside the gene matches: 8. The CDR3 has 15 amino acids. Germline lookup yields CDR1 SGHRS and CDR2 YFSETQ. The CDR3 DNA is TGCGCCAGCAGCATCCGAGGACAGGGCGCCGGGGAGCTGTTTTTT. This translates into CASSIRGQGAGELFF.

This clonotype turned up a few times. The chain employs TRBV7-9 and TRBJ2-1; TRBD1 matches at 8 bases. CDR3 length: 16 amino acids. Germline V gene sequence: CDR1 SEHNR, CDR2 FQNEAQ (reference sequence). V trimming: 5 bases; J trimming: 4 bases; junction bases outside the gene matches: 10. CDR3 region: CASSRGTGRGYNEQFF. In DNA, the CDR3 is TGTGCCAGCAGCCGAGGGACAGGAAGGGGGTACAATGAGCAGTTCTTC.

The J gene is TRBJ2-1, the V gene TRBV3-1, with D uncertain. Trimming took 11 bases from V and 5 from J, leaving 31 bases between them. The CDR3 totals 18 residues. Germline-derived CDR1 and CDR2 are LGHDT and YNNKEL (reference sequence). Written as DNA, the CDR3 is TGTGCCTCCAGCCAGCAGGCCCATAAGTCCCGAAGTGACAATGAGCAGTTCTTC. Amino acids: CASSQQAHKSRSDNEQFF.

This clonotype has at least ten counts. The chain employs TRBV20-1 and TRBJ1-5; no clear D gene. The CDR3 totals 11 residues. Germline CDR1 DFQATT, CDR2 SNEGSKA (reference sequence). V lost 5 bases to trimming and J lost 8 bases, with 10 bases between them. CDR3 coding DNA: TGCAGTGCTGGACCTGGCGAGCCCCAGCATTTT. Translation: CSAGPGEPQHF.

The rearrangement joins TRBV5-1 to TRBJ2-5; 7 bases align to TRBD2. The CDR3 has 13 residues. Germline values: CDR1 SGHRS, CDR2 YFSETQ. V was pared by 2 bases and J by 5 bases, with 3 bases of the junction left unmatched. The CDR3 nucleotides read TGCGCCAGCAGCTTACTAGCGATGGAGACCCAGTACTTC. Translation gives CASSLLAMETQYF.

This clonotype has more than one count but fewer than ten. The V and J genes are TRBV10-3 and TRBJ2-7, with a weak D call TRBD1 (5 bases). The V gene's germline CDR1 is ENHRY and CDR2 SYGVKD. The CDR3 has 15 residues. The V end was cut by 3 bases, the J end by 3 bases, with 15 bases between. This CDR3 is CAISDREPPGYEQYF. CDR3 nucleotides: TGTGCCATCAGTGACAGGGAACCTCCAGGCTACGAGCAGTACTTC.

V usage is TRBV20-1 and J usage is TRBJ1-2; D gene ambiguous. CDR3 size: 16 residues. V lost 3 bases to trimming and J lost 8 bases, with 25 bases between them. CDR1 is DFQATT, CDR2 SNEGSKA, per germline (reference sequence). The CDR3 loop reads CSARAIHLSPTSGYTF. Written as DNA, the CDR3 is TGCAGTGCTAGGGCTATCCACTTAAGCCCCACCTCAGGCTACACCTTC.